The next 16 T cell receptor beta chains were all read from a single sample in a study of Graves' ophthalmopathy and Graves' hyperthyroidism. Scientists amplified the TCR beta CDR3 regions from RNA transcripts. Following a first-round RT-PCR that used HTBI primers, a second-round multiplex PCR was carried out. TCRdb fed the multiplex PCR reads into MiXCR, producing one record per CDR3 protein. The table lists fewer than 600,000 distinct CDR3 sequences, 13% to 15% of them singletons. The sample was blood. These TCRs come from a woman aged 25-40 years with Graves' ophthalmopathy.

The rearrangement joins TRBV15 to TRBJ1-1, with TRBD1 identical over 7 bases. This CDR3 has 15 amino acids. CDR1 is LNHNV and CDR2 is YYDKDF in the germline V gene (reference sequence). After removal of 1 base from V and 1 base from J, the junction contained 3 bases not matched to a gene. The CDR3 protein is CATSRGGTENTEAFF. Written as DNA, the CDR3 is TGTGCCACCAGCAGAGGCGGGACAGAGAACACTGAAGCTTTCTTT. The variable domain in full, completed from reference TRBV15 and TRBJ1-1, reads DAMVIQNPRYQVTQFGKPVTLSCSQTLNHNVMYWYQQKSSQAPKLLFHYYDKDFNNEADTPDNFQSRRPNTSFCFLDIRSPGLGDTAMYLCATSRGGTENTEAFFGQGTRLTVV.

This clonotype was detected many times. The chain recombines TRBV12-3 or TRBV12-4 with TRBJ1-2; D might be TRBD1 (5 bases). Trimming removed 7 bases from V and 4 bases from J, with 16 bases in between. The CDR3 runs 14 residues. Here the CDR3 reads CASKTAGSSYGYTF. CDR3 DNA sequence: TGTGCCAGCAAGACGGCAGGGAGTAGCTATGGCTACACCTTC.

The chain links TRBV6-5 to TRBJ1-6; D is unclear. Between the trimmed V and J ends, which lost 4 bases and 7 bases, there was a span of 11 bases. The CDR3 length is 14 residues. Germline CDR1 and CDR2: MNHEY and SVGAGI. The CDR3 reads CASSFTLRNSPLHF. The CDR3 nucleotides read TGTGCCAGCAGTTTCACCCTGAGGAATTCACCCCTCCACTTT.

This clonotype showed up many times. The genes are TRBV12-5 and TRBJ1-2; a possible D gene is TRBD1 (5 bases). Germline CDR1 and CDR2: LGHNT and FRNRAP. The V end lost 2 bases, the J end lost 8 bases, and 18 bases lay between the germline ends. This CDR3 is 15 amino acids long. The chain's CDR3 is CASGLPGVVEYGYTF. DNA of the CDR3: TGTGCTAGTGGTTTGCCGGGGGTAGTTGAGTACGGCTACACCTTC.

The chain employs TRBV6-4 and TRBJ1-5; D not resolved. This CDR3 is built from 14 residues. V was clipped by 4 bases and J by 7 bases, with 14 bases between them. Per the germline V gene, CDR1 is MRHNA and CDR2 is SNTAGT. CDR3 in amino acids: CASSGYRGRQPQHF. CDR3 sequence (DNA): TGTGCCAGCAGTGGCTATCGGGGAAGGCAGCCCCAGCATTTT.

This clonotype occurred many times. The chain combines TRBV20-1 with TRBJ1-5, with D maybe TRBD1 (5 bases). This CDR3 comprises 12 residues. Deletions cut 7 bases from V and 1 base from J, with 8 bases between. CDR1 and CDR2 (germline): DFQATT, SNEGSKA (reference sequence). Written as DNA, the CDR3 is TGCAGTGGGGGGGTGAGCAATCAGCCCCAGCATTTT. It yields the protein CSGGVSNQPQHF.

This clonotype was seen at least ten times. The V gene is TRBV19, the J gene TRBJ1-5; D is perhaps TRBD1 (5 bases). The germline CDR1 and CDR2 sequences are LNHDA and SQIVND (reference sequence). V shed 7 bases and J shed 9 bases, with 16 bases lying between them. The CDR3 has 13 amino acids. This CDR3 is CASTFPGEGPQHF. The CDR3 bases are TGTGCCAGTACCTTCCCGGGGGAAGGGCCCCAGCATTTT.

This clonotype was picked up many times. The V and J genes are TRBV20-1 and TRBJ1-6; TRBD1 agrees at 8 bases. Germline V gene data show CDR1 as DFQATT and CDR2 as SNEGSKA (reference sequence). The CDR3 length is 16 residues. The junction had 12 bases not matched to a gene; V was cut back by 5 bases and J by 6 bases. DNA of the CDR3: TGCAGTGCTCCCTACCCCCAGGGGGCGAGTAATTCACCCCTCCACTTT. This translates into CSAPYPQGASNSPLHF.

The chain combines TRBV6-2 or TRBV6-3 with TRBJ2-3, with D perhaps TRBD1 or TRBD2 (5 bases each). V was trimmed by 0 bases and J by 1 base, leaving 14 bases between them. The CDR3 sequence is 17 residues long. The germline gives CDR1 MNHEY, CDR2 SVGEGT. The CDR3 bases are TGTGCCAGCAGTTACTCCGGGACCAGCGTGGGCACAGATACGCAGTATTTT. Protein: CASSYSGTSVGTDTQYF.

This clonotype appeared many times. J is TRBJ1-1 and V is TRBV6-1; D is undetermined. Trimming took 7 bases from V and 7 from J, leaving 16 bases between them. Germline V CDR1 and CDR2: MNHNS, SASEGT. The CDR3 sequence is 13 residues long. Written as DNA, the CDR3 is TGTGCCAGCACCCTAGCGGCAAACGGTGAAGCTTTCTTT. It encodes CASTLAANGEAFF.

This clonotype was counted at least ten times. J is TRBJ1-5 and V is TRBV29-1, with D tentatively TRBD1 (6 bases). The V gene's germline CDR1 is SQVTM and CDR2 ANQGSEA. CDR3 size: 14 residues. Deletions cut 4 bases from V and 6 bases from J, with 16 bases between. This chain's CDR3 is CSVASTGGGQPQHF. In nucleotides, the CDR3 is TGCAGCGTTGCTTCCACGGGGGGCGGTCAGCCCCAGCATTTT.

This clonotype showed up many times. The gene calls are TRBV4-1 and TRBJ2-7; 8 nucleotides agree with TRBD2. From germline, CDR1 is MGHRA and CDR2 YSYEKL. CDR3 length: 15 residues. V lost 1 base to trimming and J lost 4 bases; unmatched junction nucleotides: 6. The CDR3: CASSQGRAGVYEQYF. CDR3 DNA: TGCGCCAGCAGCCAAGGAAGAGCGGGAGTTTACGAGCAGTACTTC.

The genes are TRBV12-3 or TRBV12-4 and TRBJ1-1; 10 bases line up with TRBD1. After removal of 5 bases from V and 10 bases from J, the junction contained 4 bases not matched to a gene. The CDR3 runs 12 residues. CDR3 in amino acids: CASSRQGARAFF. The CDR3 DNA follows: TGTGCCAGCAGTCGACAGGGGGCAAGAGCTTTCTTT.

This clonotype was seen at least ten times. V usage is TRBV27 and J usage is TRBJ1-5; D gene unclear. Germline V gene sequence: CDR1 MNHEY, CDR2 SMNVEV (reference sequence). V lost 5 bases and J lost 6, with 11 bases in between. The length of the CDR3 is 13 residues. Written as DNA, the CDR3 is TGTGCCAGCAGTCTCACCAAGGCTCAGCCCCAGCATTTT. Translation gives CASSLTKAQPQHF.

This clonotype was seen many times. The V call is TRBV20-1, the J call TRBJ1-2; tentatively, D is TRBD1 (6 bases). Trimming cost V 0 bases and J 9 bases, with 11 bases left between them. CDR1 is DFQATT, CDR2 SNEGSKA, per germline (reference sequence). The CDR3 spans 12 residues. CDR3 nucleotide sequence: TGCAGTGCTAGAGAGAGGGGGGTTCGCTACACCTTC. Its protein product is CSARERGVRYTF.

V is TRBV28 and J is TRBJ1-1; D unclear. This CDR3 spans 15 amino acids. Germline values: CDR1 MDHEN, CDR2 SYDVKM. The V gene lost 8 bases and the J gene lost 3 bases, with 19 bases spanning the gap. The DNA of the CDR3 is TGTGCCAGCGCCGATTGGGCTAAATGGGACACTGAAGCTTTCTTT. The encoded protein is CASADWAKWDTEAFF.